This TCR beta chain comes out of a study of graft-versus-host responses after intestinal transplantation. Overall study context: Recipients obtained multivisceral, liver-intestinal, or isolated intestinal transplants. Recipients uniformly received anti-thymocyte globulin induction, followed by tacrolimus and steroids for 3 to 4 years. Study results and caveats: Among recipient marrow samples, GvH clones were found; some appeared first in ileum or blood.

Germline-derived CDR1 and CDR2 are SGHAT and FQNNGV. The CDR3 spans 15 residues. V gave up 6 bases and J gave up 3 bases, with 18 bases separating them. As concerns this clone: The target antigen is unknown.

Libraries were prepared by immunoSEQ multiplex PCR; TCRdb keeps only in-frame clonotypes and omits some of them. The sample shows about 120,000 clones, 90% to 95% of them seen only once. The chain carries TRBV11-2 and TRBJ2-7; D is tentatively TRBD1 or TRBD2 (5 bases each). The receptor was derived from a human donor who received an intestinal transplant. The input for sequencing was unstimulated CD4+ T cells sorted from spleen or lymph node cells, taken before intestinal transplant. CDR3 in DNA: TGTGCCAGCAGGCCGGGGCTAGTAGATAGCTACGAGCAGTACTTC. Its protein product is CASRPGLVDSYEQYF. Drawing the rest from reference TRBV11-2 and TRBJ2-7, the complete variable domain is EAGVAQSPRYKIIEKRQSVAFWCNPISGHATLYWYQQILGQGPKLLIQFQNNGVVDDSQLPKDRFSAERLKGVDSTLKIQPAKLEDSAVYLCASRPGLVDSYEQYFGPGTRLTVT.